The 27 T cell receptor beta chains below were found in one sample sequenced in a study of T cells in Graves' hyperthyroidism and ophthalmopathy. It was RNA transcripts that yielded the amplified TCR beta CDR3 regions. HTBI primers were used for first-round RT-PCR of the TCR CDR3. A single record per CDR3 protein comes from TCRdb applying MiXCR to the multiplex PCR reads. The table includes over 150,000 distinct CDR3 sequences, about 18% detected once. Sequencing input: blood. These receptors all come from a woman between 50 and 59 years old with Graves' hyperthyroidism.

Ten or more counts support this clonotype. This sequence joins TRBV27 and TRBJ2-7, with D unresolved. CDR1 is MNHEY and CDR2 is SMNVEV in the germline V gene (reference sequence). This CDR3 contains 14 residues. Deletions cut 0 bases from V and 3 bases from J, with 9 bases between. The CDR3 is CASSLSTVGYEQYF. CDR3 DNA: TGTGCCAGCAGTTTATCGACGGTCGGCTACGAGCAGTACTTC.

The table lists this clonotype with many counts. This chain connects TRBV12-3 or TRBV12-4 to TRBJ2-5; TRBD2 agrees at 10 bases. V trimming: 5 bases; J trimming: 4 bases; junction bases outside the gene matches: 10. The CDR3 is 16 residues long. CDR3 protein: CASSDSSGGFRETQYF. The DNA for the CDR3 is TGTGCCAGCAGTGACTCTAGCGGGGGATTCCGAGAGACCCAGTACTTC.

The chain is built from TRBV4-1 and TRBJ1-6; a weak D match, TRBD1 (5 bases). V was pared by 3 bases and J by 8 bases, with 8 bases between. The length of the CDR3 is 13 residues. Germline V gene lookup returns CDR1 MGHRA and CDR2 YSYEKL. The DNA of the CDR3 is TGCGCCAGCAGCCACGGGACTTATTCACCCCTCCACTTT. Protein: CASSHGTYSPLHF.

This clonotype was detected only a few times. A read error may be the cause here, since a much bigger clone is one base away. The CDR3 is CSVGSGLCGYTF. The CDR3 region has the DNA TGCAGCGTTGGTTCAGGGCTTTGTGGCTACACCTTC. V is TRBV29-1 and J is TRBJ1-2, with D tentatively TRBD1 (5 bases). This CDR3 is 12 amino acids long. CDR1 and CDR2 from the germline V gene are SQVTM and ANQGSEA. Trimming removed 4 bases from V and 7 bases from J, with 13 bases in between.

This clonotype was seen many times. The chain employs TRBV20-1 and TRBJ1-1; D remains unclear. This CDR3 has 15 amino acids. In germline, CDR1 is DFQATT, CDR2 SNEGSKA (reference sequence). V dropped 5 bases and J dropped 5 bases, with 21 bases sitting between them. The CDR3: CSAYPYLGGLTEAFF. The CDR3 nucleotides are TGCAGTGCTTACCCCTACCTAGGAGGCTTGACTGAAGCTTTCTTT.

The chain carries TRBV18 and TRBJ2-1; D may be TRBD1 or TRBD2 (7 bases each). V shed 4 bases and J shed 2 bases, with 15 bases lying between them. The CDR3 is 16 amino acids. Germline V lookup: CDR1 KGHSH, CDR2 LQKENI. The CDR3: CASSQQGRGAYNEQFF. For the CDR3, the DNA is TGTGCCAGCTCACAACAGGGGAGGGGTGCCTACAATGAGCAGTTCTTC.

This clonotype was observed a single time. J is TRBJ1-5 and V is TRBV12-3 or TRBV12-4; weak D call: TRBD1 (6 bases). V was shortened by 6 bases and J by 5 bases, with 17 bases between the two germline ends. CDR3 length: 15 residues. Here the CDR3 reads CASSHFGGLYQPQHF. CDR3 in DNA: TGTGCCAGCAGCCATTTCGGGGGCCTTTATCAGCCCCAGCATTTT.

This clonotype was counted at least ten times. J is TRBJ2-5 and V is TRBV12-3 or TRBV12-4, with TRBD1 matching 8 bases. The CDR3 extends over 16 amino acids. The junction had 10 bases not matched to a gene; V was cut back by 3 bases and J by 4 bases. The CDR3 DNA sequence: TGTGCCAGCAGTTTCGAATTCGGACAGGGAGGAGAGACCCAGTACTTC. It specifies CASSFEFGQGGETQYF.

The chain combines TRBV12-3 or TRBV12-4 with TRBJ2-3; 10 bases line up with TRBD2. The trim removed 0 bases at V and 4 bases at J, leaving 13 bases unmatched. The length of the CDR3 is 19 residues. The CDR3 loop is CASSLASGRAFGGSDTQYF. CDR3 sequence (DNA): TGTGCCAGCAGTTTAGCCAGCGGGAGGGCCTTTGGAGGTTCAGATACGCAGTATTTT.

Only a few counts were recorded for this clonotype. The junction does not match germline at one end; this may be a read error. V usage is TRBV6-1 and J usage is TRBJ1-4; possibly TRBD1 for D (6 bases). Germline V CDR1 and CDR2: MNHNS, SASEGT. The CDR3 has 13 residues. The CDR3 loop is CASRGGGLEKLSF. The CDR3 DNA reads TGTGCCAGCAGGGGGGGGGGGCTTGAAAAACTGTCTTTT.

There are many counts of this clonotype. The V call is TRBV5-1, the J call TRBJ1-1; tentative D call: TRBD1 (6 bases). CDR3 length equals 15 residues. CDR1 is SGHRS and CDR2 is YFSETQ in the germline V gene. Trimming shortened V by 1 base and J by 1 base, and 11 bases separated the two germline ends. CDR3 sequence (DNA): TGCGCCAGCAGCTTGCTCAGGGGCCCGAACACTGAAGCTTTCTTT. Protein product: CASSLLRGPNTEAFF.

This clonotype has more than one count but fewer than ten. V and J are TRBV5-5 and TRBJ2-3, with a weak D call TRBD1 (6 bases). CDR1 and CDR2 from the germline V gene are SGHKS and YYEKEE (reference sequence). Deletions cut 2 bases from V and 4 bases from J, with 17 bases between. The CDR3 consists of 16 residues. DNA for the CDR3: TGTGCCAGCAGCTTCGGGACACTACAGAAAGCAGATACGCAGTATTTT. Translation: CASSFGTLQKADTQYF.

This clonotype was seen many times. The chain employs TRBV19 and TRBJ1-5; tentative D call: TRBD1 (5 bases). V gave up 7 bases and J gave up 1 base, with 11 bases separating them. CDR3 length equals 14 residues. Per germline, CDR1 LNHDA and CDR2 SQIVND (reference sequence). The CDR3 sequence is CASTGGDSNQPQHF. CDR3 sequence (DNA): TGTGCCAGTACCGGGGGAGACAGCAATCAGCCCCAGCATTTT.

This clonotype was seen more than once but under ten times. V usage is TRBV18 and J usage is TRBJ1-1, with TRBD1 matching over 11 bases. This CDR3 spans 17 amino acids. V trimming: 0 bases; J trimming: 0 bases; junction bases outside the gene matches: 3. Germline CDR1 and CDR2: KGHSH and LQKENI. The CDR3 bases are TGTGCCAGCTCACCACCGGGACAGGGGGTGTTGAACACTGAAGCTTTCTTT. It encodes CASSPPGQGVLNTEAFF.

This clonotype was seen at least ten times. CDR3 region: CASSTDRVWGYTF. In nucleotides, the CDR3 is TGTGCCAGCAGCACAGACAGGGTGTGGGGCTACACCTTC. This rearrangement joins TRBV5-8 to TRBJ1-2; 7 nucleotides align to TRBD1. V trimming: 4 bases; J trimming: 8 bases; junction bases outside the gene matches: 8. Germline V gene data show CDR1 as SGHTS and CDR2 as YDEGEE. The length of the CDR3 is 13 residues.

As to this clonotype: One junction end disagrees with the germline gene, perhaps due to a read error. CDR3 coding DNA: TGTGCCAGCAGCCCTTGGGGTAACACTGAAGTTTTCTTT. Translated, it gives CASSPWGNTEVFF. The genes are TRBV5-8 and TRBJ1-1; D remains ambiguous. The CDR3 sequence is 13 residues long. From germline, CDR1 is SGHTS and CDR2 YDEGEE.

This clonotype was observed at least ten times. This chain links TRBV7-9 with TRBJ1-1; D is uncertain. This CDR3 region has 12 residues. Trimming left V 1 base short and J 3 bases short, with 3 bases between. Germline CDR1 reads SEHNR; CDR2 reads FQNEAQ (reference sequence). CDR3 bases: TGTGCCAGCAGCTTAGAGTACACTGAAGCTTTCTTT. The encoded protein is CASSLEYTEAFF.

This clonotype was counted ten times or more. This chain connects TRBV9 to TRBJ2-3, with TRBD1 as a possible D gene (5 bases). Germline assignment: CDR1 SGDLS and CDR2 YYNGEE. The CDR3 consists of 15 residues. V was trimmed by 1 base and J by 1 base, leaving 10 bases between them. CDR3 sequence: CASSVPKGGTDTQYF. The CDR3 nucleotides read TGTGCCAGCAGCGTACCCAAAGGGGGCACAGATACGCAGTATTTT. The complete variable domain, with remaining parts taken from reference TRBV9 and TRBJ2-3, reads DSGVTQTPKHLITATGQRVTLRCSPRSGDLSVYWYQQSLDQGLQFLIQYYNGEERAKGNILERFSAQQFPDLHSELNLSSLELGDSALYFCASSVPKGGTDTQYFGPGTRLTVL.

V usage is TRBV6-1 and J usage is TRBJ1-6; D gene ambiguous. The CDR3 is 15 residues long. Per germline, CDR1 MNHNS and CDR2 SASEGT. V was shortened by 6 bases and J by 3 bases, with 12 bases between the two germline ends. The CDR3 DNA follows: TGTGCCAGCAGCCCGACCGGGTTCTATAATTCACCCCTCCACTTT. Encoded protein: CASSPTGFYNSPLHF.

Concerning this clonotype: At one boundary the junction diverges from the germline segment, which might be a read error. The rearrangement links TRBV7-9 to TRBJ2-7, with no clear D. The CDR3 has 13 amino acids. Per the germline V gene, CDR1 is SEHNR and CDR2 is FQNEAQ (reference sequence). For the CDR3, the DNA is TGTGCCCGCAGCTTAGGCAGAGCCTACGAGCAGTACTTC. Its protein is CARSLGRAYEQYF.

This clonotype appeared many times. The chain carries TRBV7-2 and TRBJ2-1; D is perhaps TRBD2 (5 bases). V was cut by 1 base and J by 8 bases, with 9 bases left in between. The CDR3 consists of 13 residues. Germline loops: CDR1 SGHTA, CDR2 FQGNSA. The CDR3 DNA is TGTGCCAGCAGCTTAGTGGAGCGGCATGAGCAGTTCTTC. The encoded protein is CASSLVERHEQFF.

This clonotype was counted at least ten times. The chain is built from TRBV28 and TRBJ1-4; weak D call: TRBD1 (5 bases). CDR1 and CDR2 (germline): MDHEN, SYDVKM. The CDR3 is made up of 16 amino acids. V was pared by 4 bases and J by 7 bases, with 19 bases between. CDR3 in amino acids: CASSSPSGTEGEKLFF. CDR3 sequence (DNA): TGTGCCAGCAGTTCTCCCTCCGGGACGGAAGGTGAAAAACTGTTTTTT. Filled out from reference TRBV28 and TRBJ1-4, the complete variable domain reads DVKVTQSSRYLVKRTGEKVFLECVQDMDHENMFWYRQDPGLGLRLIYFSYDVKMKEKGDIPEGYSVSREKKERFSLILESASTNQTSMYLCASSSPSGTEGEKLFFGSGTQLSVL.

The chain couples TRBV4-2 to TRBJ2-3; 13 bases are shared with TRBD2. Germline CDR1 is LGHNA and CDR2 is YNFKEQ. CDR3 size: 17 residues. The V and J ends lost 5 bases and 2 bases, in that order; junction bases with no gene match: 7. The CDR3 region is CASSSTSGGAVTDTQYF. Written as DNA, the CDR3 is TGTGCCAGCAGCTCTACTAGCGGGGGGGCAGTCACAGATACGCAGTATTTT.

Ten or more counts support this clonotype. The chain carries TRBV7-2 and TRBJ2-1; 7 bases align to TRBD1. The junction had 3 bases not matched to a gene; V was cut back by 0 bases and J by 4 bases. CDR3 length: 15 residues. Germline CDR1 reads SGHTA; CDR2 reads FQGNSA. The CDR3 loop reads CASSLAGQPYNEQFF. The CDR3, as DNA: TGTGCCAGCAGCTTAGCGGGACAGCCATACAATGAGCAGTTCTTC.

This clonotype was counted ten times or more. The V gene is TRBV6-2 or TRBV6-3, the J gene TRBJ1-6; D perhaps matches TRBD1 (5 bases). CDR1 and CDR2 (germline): MNHEY, SVGEGT. There are 16 residues in the CDR3. V dropped 6 bases and J dropped 2 bases, with 14 bases sitting between them. CDR3 region: CASSLMSGAYNSPLHF. CDR3 nucleotide sequence: TGTGCCAGCAGCCTAATGTCGGGGGCCTATAATTCACCCCTCCACTTT.

Many counts were recorded for this clonotype. The V and J genes are TRBV12-3 or TRBV12-4 and TRBJ1-3; D is ambiguous. V was cut by 3 bases and J by 8 bases, with 8 bases left in between. The CDR3 loop spans 12 amino acids. CDR3 protein: CASSFSVDTIYF. CDR3 in DNA: TGTGCCAGCAGTTTTAGTGTAGACACCATATATTTT.

This clonotype appeared a few times. The rearrangement uses TRBV27 and TRBJ2-7; TRBD2 is a possible D gene (6 bases). Germline-derived CDR1 and CDR2 are MNHEY and SMNVEV (reference sequence). V was clipped by 10 bases and J by 0 bases, with 13 bases between them. The CDR3 contains 13 residues. The CDR3 DNA sequence: TGTGCCACCCGGGGGTTTAGCTCCTACGAGCAGTACTTC. It specifies CATRGFSSYEQYF.